This T cell receptor (beta chain) originates from a study of blood T cell repertoires in COVID-19. Study background: PBMCs, B-cell-depleted T cells, or T cells provided the cDNA or gDNA that made up the material.

Participants came from 24 US areas, aged about 18 to 95 years. Clinical history reported by participants formed the basis on which cohorts were assigned. The V and J ends lost 3 bases and 0 bases, in that order; junction bases with no gene match: 1. CDR1 SGHDT and CDR2 YYEEEE come from the germline V gene. The CDR3 loop spans 15 amino acids. As originally analysed: It was from reference gene primer amplification that nucleated cell counts were estimated. The method was immunoSEQ multiplex PCR; TCRdb's version includes in-frame clones alone and lacks a portion of them. The V and J calls and clone size are taken from that table; D and trimming were inferred from the DNA. The sample carries under 250,000 clones, 87% recorded once.

Sequenced: PBMCs or T cells enriched from blood (not recorded which). This receptor was obtained from a woman in her twenties or thirties with acute COVID-19. This chain uses TRBV5-6 with TRBJ2-2; 8 bases match TRBD1. The CDR3 sequence: CASSWDRSNTGELFF. Written as DNA, the CDR3 is TGTGCCAGCAGCTGGGACAGGTCGAACACCGGGGAGCTGTTTTTT.